The TCR beta chain under discussion was sequenced for a study of cytomegalovirus exposure and HLA in healthy donors. Background on the study: HLA-typed donors contributed some 85 million unique TCRs, which were held in an early data release. Study-level results: Researchers counted some 150 TCR beta chains as cytomegalovirus-associated. Among immune exposure information, only CMV serostatus was available.

The PCR had 60 Vbeta and 13 Jbeta primers. As originally analysed: Among the unique TCR beta chains that a later analysis counted, 70 million to 85 million in all, some 10 million were shared. Assay used: immunoSEQ multiplex PCR; TCRdb lists only in-frame clones, some missing. V and J calls plus clone size are reproduced from that table; the DNA served to infer D and trimming. Recorded here are about 39,000 clones; the top ten clones represent 3.5% to 4%. The CDR3 extends over 15 amino acids. The trim removed 9 bases at V and 6 bases at J, leaving 12 bases unmatched. Germline-derived CDR1 and CDR2 are MNHNY and SVGAGI (reference sequence). Regarding this clone: Its antigen remains unknown.

The chain uses TRBV6-6 and TRBJ2-1; 9 nucleotides align to TRBD2. The TCR was taken from a male donor in good health and CMV-seronegative. Sequenced: PBMCs. CDR3 region: CASSHAGGPFNEQFF. The CDR3 coding sequence is TGTGCCAGTTCGCATGCGGGGGGGCCGTTCAATGAGCAGTTCTTC.